This T cell receptor beta chain appears in the sequencing data of a study of T cells after posttransplantation cyclophosphamide. Clones were sequenced by immunoSEQ multiplex PCR, and TCRdb holds only the in-frame ones, with some missing. Among 3,400 or so clones, roughly 95% were seen once, and the ten largest hold about 1.2%. The CDR3 totals 16 residues. Germline V lookup: CDR1 SGDLS, CDR2 YYNGEE. Deletions cut 0 bases from V and 5 bases from J, with 18 bases between. General observations from the study: Blood and skin or GI T cell repertoires showed limited TRB overlap. Recipient CMV seropositivity and CMV reactivation strongly tracked TRB clonality.

This clone came up once. As yet, its antigen is unknown. The rearrangement joins TRBV9 to TRBJ2-7, with D possibly matching TRBD2 (6 bases). The clonotype was recovered from a woman in her 50s in good health and a related stem cell transplant donor. Sequenced sample: naive CD8+ T cells sorted from PBMCs. The CDR3 nucleotides are TGTGCCAGCAGCGTAGGGCTTTCGGGAGTTTCTGACGAGCAGTACTTC. Its translation is CASSVGLSGVSDEQYF.